These T cell receptor beta chains were read from a single sample in a study of T-cell reconstitution after alpha-beta-depleted transplantation in children. TCRdb redid the calling of the PCR reads with MiXCR, one entry per CDR3 protein. The data hold 45,000 to 55,000 distinct CDR3 sequences, with around 9% observed a single time. The material sequenced was PBMCs, mostly from graft donor cells, taken 60 days after TCRalphabeta/CD19-depleted stem cell transplant. All receptors derive from a male patient between 2 and 15 years old who had a stem cell transplant for chronic granulomatous disease, so the T cells may come from the graft donor. Each CDR3 is given with its conserved first and last residue. Fields, in order: J gene, clone size, V gene, D gene, CDR3 protein, CDR3 DNA. D genes are given only for firm matches. Clone sizes are given selectively: once, few, many, or a class where the clone is expanded.

J gene: TRBJ1-2
clone size: many
V gene: TRBV5-1
D gene: TRBD1
CDR3 protein: CASSWRDRAYGYTF
CDR3 DNA: TGCGCCAGCAGTTGGCGCGACAGGGCCTATGGCTACACCTTC

J gene: TRBJ2-7
clone size: many
V gene: TRBV7-8
D gene: .
CDR3 protein: CASSYQAYEQYF
CDR3 DNA: TGTGCCAGCAGCTACCAGGCGTACGAGCAGTACTTC

J gene: TRBJ1-6
clone size: many
V gene: TRBV20-1
D gene: TRBD1
CDR3 protein: CSARGRGQVRSPLHF
CDR3 DNA: TGCAGTGCTAGAGGGAGGGGGCAGGTTCGTTCACCCCTCCACTTT

J gene: TRBJ1-5
clone size: few
V gene: TRBV12-3/TRBV12-4
D gene: TRBD1
CDR3 protein: CASSRTGGNQPQHF
CDR3 DNA: TGTGCCAGCAGCCGTACAGGGGGGAATCAGCCCCAGCATTTT

J gene: TRBJ2-7
clone size: many
V gene: TRBV5-1
D gene: .
CDR3 protein: CASSLRRAPKPYEQYF
CDR3 DNA: TGCGCCAGCAGCTTGCGCCGGGCCCCAAAACCATACGAGCAGTACTTC

J gene: TRBJ1-5
clone size: .
V gene: TRBV20-1
D gene: .
CDR3 protein: CSATRGEYSNQPQHF
CDR3 DNA: TGCAGTGCAACCCGGGGTGAATATAGCAATCAGCCCCAGCATTTT

J gene: TRBJ2-2
clone size: many
V gene: TRBV28
D gene: .
CDR3 protein: CASSLYTGELFF
CDR3 DNA: TGTGCCAGCAGTTTATACACCGGGGAGCTGTTTTTT

J gene: TRBJ1-5
clone size: few
V gene: TRBV2
D gene: TRBD1
CDR3 protein: CASSGTGGGQPQHF
CDR3 DNA: TGTGCCAGCAGTGGTACAGGGGGTGGTCAGCCCCAGCATTTT

J gene: TRBJ2-3
clone size: many
V gene: TRBV27
D gene: .
CDR3 protein: CASSRDISTSTDTQYF
CDR3 DNA: TGTGCCAGCAGTCGGGACATCTCCACTAGCACAGATACGCAGTATTTT

J gene: TRBJ2-2
clone size: many
V gene: TRBV5-1
D gene: TRBD2
CDR3 protein: CASSPTSGRRTGELFF
CDR3 DNA: TGCGCCAGCAGCCCCACTAGCGGGAGGCGAACCGGGGAGCTGTTTTTT

J gene: TRBJ1-5
clone size: .
V gene: TRBV19
D gene: TRBD1
CDR3 protein: CASSATGGASNQPQHF
CDR3 DNA: TGTGCCAGTAGTGCTACAGGGGGCGCGAGCAATCAGCCCCAGCATTTT

J gene: TRBJ1-2
clone size: many
V gene: TRBV6-5
D gene: .
CDR3 protein: CASSYSGGNYGYTF
CDR3 DNA: TGTGCCAGCAGTTACTCAGGGGGTAACTATGGCTACACCTTC

J gene: TRBJ2-1
clone size: many
V gene: TRBV20-1
D gene: .
CDR3 protein: CSATEGLLEVNEQFF
CDR3 DNA: TGCAGTGCCACCGAGGGGCTTTTGGAGGTGAATGAGCAGTTCTTC

J gene: TRBJ2-3
clone size: .
V gene: TRBV2
D gene: TRBD1
CDR3 protein: CASSDLISGGEDTQYF
CDR3 DNA: TGTGCCAGCAGTGATCTGATTTCAGGGGGTGAAGATACGCAGTATTTT

J gene: TRBJ1-2
clone size: .
V gene: TRBV20-1
D gene: .
CDR3 protein: CSAYRANYGYTF
CDR3 DNA: TGCAGCGCATACAGAGCTAACTATGGCTACACCTTC

J gene: TRBJ2-2
clone size: .
V gene: TRBV5-1
D gene: .
CDR3 protein: CASRPADLGPGELFF
CDR3 DNA: TGCGCCAGCAGGCCCGCAGACCTCGGACCCGGGGAGCTGTTTTTT

J gene: TRBJ2-3
clone size: many
V gene: TRBV2
D gene: TRBD1
CDR3 protein: CASSDYRDSELTDTQYF
CDR3 DNA: TGTGCCAGCAGTGATTACCGGGACAGCGAACTCACAGATACGCAGTATTTT

J gene: TRBJ1-2
clone size: many
V gene: TRBV6-1
D gene: .
CDR3 protein: CASSTSDSDPNYGYTF
CDR3 DNA: TGTGCCAGCAGTACAAGCGACAGTGACCCTAACTATGGCTACACCTTC

J gene: TRBJ1-5
clone size: many
V gene: TRBV27
D gene: .
CDR3 protein: CASSDTGYQPQHF
CDR3 DNA: TGTGCCAGCAGTGACACAGGTTATCAGCCCCAGCATTTT

J gene: TRBJ2-5
clone size: .
V gene: TRBV7-8
D gene: .
CDR3 protein: CASSLAGVLTRMKETQYF
CDR3 DNA: TGTGCCAGCAGCTTAGCGGGGGTATTAACTAGAATGAAAGAGACCCAGTACTTC

J gene: TRBJ2-7
clone size: many
V gene: TRBV28
D gene: TRBD2
CDR3 protein: CASSFGGSVSGVTYEQYF
CDR3 DNA: TGTGCCAGCAGTTTCGGGGGGTCTGTTAGCGGAGTTACCTACGAGCAGTACTTC